This TCR beta chain was retrieved from a study of T cell responses to AZD1222 COVID-19 vaccine. About the study: Both about-4-week and about-12-week second-dose recipients were combined.

Study-wide results and limits: The study found Spike-specific TCR breadth and depth rose after two AZD1222 doses. Only a handful of AZD1222 recipients tested seropositive at baseline.

This table comes from immunoSEQ multiplex PCR, and its TCRdb copy is limited to in-frame clones, with some not included. The sample has some 96,000 clones, around 87% seen once. Germline CDR1 and CDR2: SGDLS and YYNGEE. The CDR3 sequence is 13 residues long. Deletions cut 4 bases from V and 7 bases from J, with 11 bases between. As for this clone: Its antigen is not identified.

The chain links TRBV9 to TRBJ1-4; D might be TRBD1 (5 bases). The TCR comes from an adult in good health. This material consisted of peripheral blood, taken on day 0 of AZD1222 vaccination. The CDR3 region has the DNA TGTGCCAGCAGCCAAGGGGAGGGTGAAAAACTGTTTTTT. Its translation: CASSQGEGEKLFF.